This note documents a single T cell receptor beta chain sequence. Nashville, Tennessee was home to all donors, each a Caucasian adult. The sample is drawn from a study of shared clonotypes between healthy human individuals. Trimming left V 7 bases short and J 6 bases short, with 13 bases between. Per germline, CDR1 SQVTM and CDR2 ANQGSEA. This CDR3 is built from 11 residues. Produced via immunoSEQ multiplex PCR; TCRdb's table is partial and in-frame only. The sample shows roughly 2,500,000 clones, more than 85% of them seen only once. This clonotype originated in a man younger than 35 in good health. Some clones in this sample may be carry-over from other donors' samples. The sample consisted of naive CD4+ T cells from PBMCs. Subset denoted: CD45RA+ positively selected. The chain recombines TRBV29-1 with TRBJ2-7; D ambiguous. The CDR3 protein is CSALLVFEQYF. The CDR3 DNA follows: TGCAGCGCCCTTCTAGTCTTCGAGCAGTACTTC.